One T cell receptor (beta chain) is described in this entry. The entry originates in a study of cytomegalovirus exposure and HLA in healthy donors. CDR1 is GTSNPN and CDR2 is SVGIG in the germline V gene (reference sequence). CDR3 size: 12 residues. Trimming took off 5 bases at V and 2 bases at J, with 10 bases between the two ends. The PCR contained 60 Vbeta and 13 Jbeta primers. Measured with immunoSEQ multiplex PCR; TCRdb has only the in-frame clones, and not every one. The data hold 95,000 to 150,000 clones, with 73% observed a single time. The source material was PBMCs. The TCR sequence derives from a man in his sixties in good health and CMV-seropositive. The V call is TRBV30, the J call TRBJ2-7; D perhaps matches TRBD1 (6 bases). CDR3 sequence reads: CAWGQTPYEQYF. The CDR3 DNA reads TGTGCCTGGGGACAGACCCCCTACGAGCAGTACTTC.